This TCR beta chain came from a study of beta chain features in type 1 diabetes (dated by TCRdb to about 2018). About the full investigation: No differences in mean age, gender distribution, total cell number or subset yield were found between patients and healthy donors. A total of about 110,000,000 sorted cells were examined across all samples, and a strong correlation was observed between cell number per subset and RNA yield. In the study, TCRB repertoires of sorted circulating CD4+ T cell subsets from recently diagnosed type 1 diabetes patients were compared with those of matched healthy donors. Naive and central memory subsets were obtained from all 28 donors, but regulatory and stem cell-like memory subsets were isolated from only 8 patients and roughly eight healthy donors. Study-level results and caveats: Because the HLA sub-analyses included only small numbers of individuals, any influence of HLA type on TCRB rearrangement was left unresolved. Type 1 diabetes patients showed a moderate but significant shortening of TCRB CDR3 length in all four CD4+ subsets. Shorter templates might have been favored by PCR, but patient and control samples were amplified and corrected together, so both groups would have been affected equally by any skew. Naive, central memory and regulatory TCRB repertoires appeared more similar among patients than among healthy donors. Patients with type 1 diabetes made fewer insertions and deleted more nucleotides at VDJ recombination sites, implying thymic rearrangement abnormalities. Sequencing cDNA rather than genomic DNA could over-represent highly expressing activated cells, although activation and CD3 levels did not differ between groups.

This clone was recorded a few times. Its antigen is currently not known. It has no much larger one-base neighbor in the sample; base qualities were not kept. A single peripheral blood draw of approximately 110 mL on average was collected from each donor into heparinised tubes. Naive, central memory, regulatory and stem cell-like memory CD4+ T cells were sorted on a BD FACSAria II using a panel including CD45RO, CCR7, CD25, CD127, CD95 and CD27. All sorted populations exceeded 95% purity. PBMCs were isolated right away by Lymphoprep density gradient centrifugation and were stained directly, without culture. To minimize batch effects, samples were stained and sorted in pairs, one healthy donor with one patient per experiment. The High Capacity cDNA Reverse Transcription Kit was used to reverse transcribe all of the isolated RNA, meaning that expressed TCRB transcripts were what got sequenced. Deep immunoSEQ sequencing was performed on naive, central memory and regulatory T cell samples, with an average of about 3.6 million total reads per sample. After sorted cells were lysed in RLT buffer, RNA was extracted with DNase-treated RNeasy Micro or Mini kits, with the choice depending on cell number. To prevent cross-contamination, every cell subset was processed on its own, while patient and healthy donor samples were processed together. Using the immunoSEQ multiplex PCR, TCRB sequences were amplified from cDNA into 87-bp fragments spanning the CDR3 region. Amplicons were sequenced on the Illumina HiSeq platform. Concerning the study's data processing: PCR bias was corrected computationally using synthetic template baselines, and reads within Hamming distance 2 were collapsed, with unmergeable singletons discarded. Reads were aligned to IMGT to assign V, D and J genes, CDR3 length, and insertions or deletions at six rearrangement sites. Within each subset, clonotype counts were normalized to sorted cell number, after which true diversity and Gini coefficients were computed with the tcR R package. The overlap coefficient, calculated on TCRB nucleotide sequences, was used to quantify repertoire sharing. The clones in this table, taken by TCRdb from immuneACCESS, are in-frame only. Not every clone is retained; where verified, under half of the shortfall comes from an unresolved V gene, and the cause of the rest is unknown. The V and J calls and clone size come from that table; D and trimming were worked out from the DNA. This sample lists around 170,000 clones; just over 9% were detected once. Jointly, the top ten make up 2% to 3% of the sample.

Sequenced material: central memory CD4+ T cells from blood. The receptor's source is a woman under 30 in good health.

Here is the DNA: TGCGCCAGCAGCACAATCGGGACTATGTACGAGCAGTACTTC. Translated, it gives CASSTIGTMYEQYF. The chain links TRBV5-1 with TRBJ2-7, with 7 bases matching TRBD2. The CDR3 contains 14 residues, cysteine and phenylalanine counted. Left in the record is the CDR3 DNA by itself, 42 bases read in frame from the first base. Germline trimming: 4 bases from V, 4 bases from J; junction bases outside gene matches: 8. As encoded in the germline V gene, CDR1 is SGHRS while CDR2 is YFSETQ.